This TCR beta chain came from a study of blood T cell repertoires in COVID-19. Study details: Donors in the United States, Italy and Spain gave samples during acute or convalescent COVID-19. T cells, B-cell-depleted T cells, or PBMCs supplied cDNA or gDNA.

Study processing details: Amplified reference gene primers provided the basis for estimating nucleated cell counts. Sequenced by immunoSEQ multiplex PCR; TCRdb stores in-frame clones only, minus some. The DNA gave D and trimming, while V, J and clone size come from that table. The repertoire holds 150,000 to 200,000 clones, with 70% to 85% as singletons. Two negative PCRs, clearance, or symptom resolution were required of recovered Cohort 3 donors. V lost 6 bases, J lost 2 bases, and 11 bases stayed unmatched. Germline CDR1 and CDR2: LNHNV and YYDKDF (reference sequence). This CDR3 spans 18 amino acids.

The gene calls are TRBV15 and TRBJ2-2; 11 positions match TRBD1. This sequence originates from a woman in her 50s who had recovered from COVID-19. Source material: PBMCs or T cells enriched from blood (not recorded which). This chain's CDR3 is CATRTDRGRILNTGELFF. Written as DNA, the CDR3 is TGTGCCACCAGGACGGACAGGGGGCGAATCCTAAACACCGGGGAGCTGTTTTTT.